Listed here are 17 T cell receptor beta chains from one sample, sequenced in a study of shared clonotypes between healthy human individuals. The repertoire was sequenced with immunoSEQ multiplex PCR; TCRdb's copy has only in-frame clones and lacks some. Of about 600,000 clones listed, about 80% are singletons. Material: PBMCs. All receptors derive from a woman in her forties in good health. Some clones in this sample may be carry-over from other donors' samples.

V is TRBV29-1 and J is TRBJ2-5; no clear D gene. The V end lost 4 bases, the J end lost 0 bases, and 9 bases lay between the germline ends. The germline V gene encodes CDR1 SQVTM and CDR2 ANQGSEA. This CDR3 contains 13 residues. The CDR3, as DNA: TGCAGCGTTGTCTGGTGGAACCAAGAGACCCAGTACTTC. This codes for CSVVWWNQETQYF.

This clone was seen a handful of times. This chain uses TRBV30 with TRBJ2-1, with D uncertain. Per germline, CDR1 GTSNPN and CDR2 SVGIG (reference sequence). CDR3 length: 11 residues. V was pared by 2 bases and J by 9 bases, with 8 bases between. This chain's CDR3 is CAWSQNAEQFF. CDR3 DNA sequence: TGTGCCTGGAGTCAGAATGCTGAGCAGTTCTTC.

This chain joins TRBV5-1 and TRBJ2-7; TRBD2 aligns across 12 bases. The CDR3 is made up of 15 amino acids. Germline V gene lookup returns CDR1 SGHRS and CDR2 YFSETQ. The J segment lost 0 bases and the V segment lost 6 bases, leaving 4 bases of the junction unmatched. For the CDR3, the DNA is TGCGCCAGCACCAGGACTAGCGGGGACTCCTACGAGCAGTACTTC. Translation gives CASTRTSGDSYEQYF. Full variable domain (rest looked up from reference TRBV5-1 and TRBJ2-7): KAGVTQTPRYLIKTRGQQVTLSCSPISGHRSVSWYQQTPGQGLQFLFEYFSETQRNKGNFPGRFSGRQFSNSRSEMNVSTLELGDSALYLCASTRTSGDSYEQYFGPGTRLTVT.

This sequence joins TRBV2 and TRBJ2-7; D is unresolved. Germline values: CDR1 SNHLY, CDR2 FYNNEI. The CDR3 sequence is 13 residues long. V was shortened by 3 bases and J by 9 bases, with 15 bases between the two germline ends. CDR3 coding DNA: TGTGCCAGCAGTGAGGCCCCCCAGGCGAGGCAGTACTTC. Protein: CASSEAPQARQYF.

This clone was seen a single time. The chain employs TRBV28 and TRBJ2-5; 7 bases fit TRBD2. The CDR3 is made up of 16 amino acids. Trimming cost V 3 bases and J 5 bases; bases outside gene matches: 12. Germline V gives CDR1 MDHEN, CDR2 SYDVKM. The CDR3 spells CASSFPGLVARETQYF. CDR3 DNA: TGTGCCAGCAGTTTTCCTGGACTAGTTGCGCGGGAGACCCAGTACTTC. Looking up the rest from reference TRBV28 and TRBJ2-5 gives the full variable domain: DVKVTQSSRYLVKRTGEKVFLECVQDMDHENMFWYRQDPGLGLRLIYFSYDVKMKEKGDIPEGYSVSREKKERFSLILESASTNQTSMYLCASSFPGLVARETQYFGPGTRLLVL.

This sequence joins TRBV7-8 and TRBJ2-2; 7 positions match TRBD2. Germline V gene lookup returns CDR1 SGHVS and CDR2 FQNEAQ. Trimming cost V 6 bases and J 11 bases; bases outside gene matches: 6. This CDR3 is 12 amino acids long. The CDR3 loop is CASSPGGLELFF. The CDR3 DNA reads TGTGCCAGCAGTCCTGGGGGACTAGAGCTGTTTTTT.

The rearrangement links TRBV6-1 to TRBJ1-1, with D perhaps matching TRBD1 (5 bases). Germline CDR1 and CDR2: MNHNS and SASEGT. V lost 2 bases to trimming and J lost 9 bases, with 10 bases between them. This CDR3 region has 12 residues. The CDR3 reads CASSETRDQAFF. In DNA form, the CDR3 reads TGTGCCAGCAGTGAAACGAGGGACCAAGCTTTCTTT.

On this clone itself: A much bigger clone sits one base away, suggesting this may be a read error. V usage is TRBV7-3 and J usage is TRBJ2-1; D is uncertain. V was clipped by 3 bases and J by 3 bases, with 0 bases between them. Germline V CDR1 and CDR2: SGHTA, FQGTGA. The CDR3 runs to 11 residues. Here the CDR3 DNA reads TGTGCCAGCAGCTTCTACAATGAGCAGTTCTTC. Translating gives CASSFYNEQFF.

On this clone: The germline gene is not matched at one end of the junction; a read error may be the cause. The chain employs TRBV7-7 and TRBJ2-5, with D possibly matching TRBD2 (5 bases). This CDR3 spans 13 amino acids. Germline V CDR1 and CDR2: SSHAT, FNYEAQ (reference sequence). The CDR3, as DNA: TGTGCTAGCAGCAGTGGACTCCAAGAGACCCAGTACTTC. Translation gives CASSSGLQETQYF.

V and J are TRBV7-3 and TRBJ2-2; either TRBD1 or TRBD2 may fit D (7 bases each). The V end lost 5 bases, the J end lost 5 bases, and 15 bases lay between the germline ends. The germline V gene has CDR1 SGHTA and CDR2 FQGTGA. This CDR3 has 15 amino acids. The CDR3 loop is CASSPRQGGTGELFF. The DNA for the CDR3 is TGTGCCAGCAGCCCCCGACAGGGAGGGACCGGGGAGCTGTTTTTT.

The chain combines TRBV10-3 with TRBJ2-6, with D possibly being TRBD1 (5 bases). The V gene's germline CDR1 is ENHRY and CDR2 SYGVKD. This CDR3 is built from 14 residues. V gave up 7 bases and J gave up 2 bases, with 9 bases separating them. The chain's CDR3 is CAINSGTGANVLTF. CDR3 nucleotide sequence: TGTGCCATCAACTCAGGGACTGGGGCCAACGTCCTGACTTTC.

The V and J genes are TRBV30 and TRBJ2-5; TRBD2 matches 13 bases. The CDR3 runs to 14 residues. The germline V gene has CDR1 GTSNPN and CDR2 SVGIG (reference sequence). V lost 2 bases and J lost 5; bases outside the gene matches: 2. The CDR3 is CAWSRLAGGETQYF. DNA of the CDR3: TGTGCCTGGAGTCGACTAGCGGGAGGCGAGACCCAGTACTTC.

This rearrangement joins TRBV5-8 to TRBJ2-7; D is unclear. Per germline, CDR1 SGHTS and CDR2 YDEGEE. This CDR3 has 13 amino acids. Deletions cut 0 bases from V and 0 bases from J, with 4 bases between. The CDR3 region has the DNA TGTGCCAGCAGCTTGGCGAACTCCTACGAGCAGTACTTC. Translated, it gives CASSLANSYEQYF.

The chain links TRBV7-2 to TRBJ1-5, with 9 bases that match TRBD1. With V trimmed by 6 bases and J by 2 bases, 5 bases remained unmatched. Germline-derived CDR1 and CDR2 are SGHTA and FQGNSA. CDR3 length: 15 residues. CDR3 nucleotide sequence: TGTGCCAGCAGACGGACAGGGGAGGGCAATCAGCCCCAGCATTTT. Protein product: CASRRTGEGNQPQHF. Together with reference TRBV7-2 and TRBJ1-5, the CDR3 gives the full variable domain: GAGVSQSPSNKVTEKGKDVELRCDPISGHTALYWYRQSLGQGLEFLIYFQGNSAPDKSGLPSDRFSAERTGGSVSTLTIQRTQQEDSAVYLCASRRTGEGNQPQHFGDGTRLSIL.

A few counts support this clone. The J gene is TRBJ2-5, the V gene TRBV28; the D call may be TRBD1 or TRBD2 (6 bases each). Trimming removed 2 bases from V and 5 bases from J, with 9 bases in between. This CDR3 is 13 amino acids long. Germline CDR1 MDHEN, CDR2 SYDVKM. CDR3 bases: TGTGCCAGCAGTTTAAGGGGGAGGGAGACCCAGTACTTC. As protein: CASSLRGRETQYF.

The chain recombines TRBV15 with TRBJ2-4; a weak D match, TRBD2 (5 bases). V lost 0 bases to trimming and J lost 7 bases, with 13 bases between them. The CDR3 is made up of 15 amino acids. Germline V gene lookup returns CDR1 LNHNV and CDR2 YYDKDF (reference sequence). In nucleotides, the CDR3 is TGTGCCACCAGCAGAGATCGGGGTCAGGTCAACATTCAGTACTTC. Protein product: CATSRDRGQVNIQYF.

This clone has a handful of counts. The V gene is TRBV5-6, the J gene TRBJ2-3; D remains ambiguous. Germline V gene sequence: CDR1 SGHDT, CDR2 YYEEEE. V was clipped by 3 bases and J by 5 bases, with 4 bases between them. The CDR3 contains 11 residues. The CDR3, as DNA: TGTGCCAGCAGCTCCGTAGATACGCAGTATTTT. Its protein product is CASSSVDTQYF. Complete variable domain (other parts from reference TRBV5-6 and TRBJ2-3): DAGVTQSPTHLIKTRGQQVTLRCSPKSGHDTVSWYQQALGQGPQFIFQYYEEEERQRGNFPDRFSGHQFPNYSSELNVNALLLGDSALYLCASSSVDTQYFGPGTRLTVL.